This is a list of T cell receptor beta chains from one sample in a study of blood T cell repertoires in COVID-19. The method was immunoSEQ multiplex PCR; TCRdb's version includes in-frame clones alone and lacks a portion of them. This sample has about 170,000 clones; 80% to 85% occur once, and the top ten carry roughly a tenth. The sequenced sample consisted of peripheral blood. These receptors were taken from a man aged 65 to 79 with active or convalescent COVID-19. Both conserved end residues are part of each CDR3. D genes are given only for firm matches. Size tells how often a clone was seen (once, few, many) or the class of an expanded clone, and some rows leave it out.

V gene	clone size	J gene	D gene	CDR3 protein	CDR3 DNA
TRBV5-1	-	TRBJ2-5	TRBD2	CASSLALAGGAPGETQYF	TGCGCCAGCAGCTTGGCTCTAGCGGGAGGTGCACCGGGGGAGACCCAGTACTTC
TRBV7-6	-	TRBJ2-2	-	CASSSPSGGGTGELFF	TGTGCCAGCAGCTCCCCCAGCGGAGGAGGGACCGGGGAGCTGTTTTTT
TRBV3-1/TRBV3-2	-	TRBJ1-1	TRBD1	CASSHRQGMFRTEAFF	TGTGCCAGCAGCCACAGACAGGGAATGTTTCGCACTGAAGCTTTCTTT
TRBV7-2	-	TRBJ2-5	TRBD1	CASSFSPGRGPPIWYF	TGTGCCAGCAGCTTTTCCCCGGGCAGGGGGCCCCCTATCTGGTACTTC
TRBV7-8	many	TRBJ1-2	-	CASSPMAPTNYGYTF	TGTGCCAGCAGCCCAATGGCCCCGACAAACTATGGCTACACCTTC
TRBV18	-	TRBJ2-1	TRBD2	CASSGTSGGFSYNEQFF	TGTGCCAGCTCAGGGACTAGCGGGGGGTTCTCCTACAATGAGCAGTTCTTC
TRBV7-2	-	TRBJ2-6	-	CASSLASQGTGANVLTF	TGTGCCAGCAGCTTAGCGAGTCAGGGAACTGGGGCCAACGTCCTGACTTTC
TRBV10-2	-	TRBJ1-3	-	CASGGTNSPNTIYF	TGCGCCAGCGGAGGGACTAATAGTCCAAACACCATATATTTT
TRBV29-1	-	TRBJ1-1	-	CSVARTDRSTEAFF	TGCAGCGTTGCAAGGACAGACAGATCCACTGAAGCTTTCTTT
TRBV2	-	TRBJ1-2	-	CASSEAMGGVGYTF	TGTGCCAGCAGTGAAGCGATGGGAGGGGTTGGCTACACCTTC
TRBV4-3	-	TRBJ2-7	-	CASSQGGHYEQYF	TGCGCCAGCAGCCAAGGAGGACACTACGAGCAGTACTTC
TRBV6-5	-	TRBJ1-2	TRBD1	CASSSPRQGMHYGYTF	TGTGCCAGCAGTTCCCCTCGACAGGGAATGCACTATGGCTACACCTTC
TRBV28	-	TRBJ2-5	-	CASSPYTVETQYF	TGTGCCAGCAGTCCCTACACAGTTGAGACCCAGTACTTC
TRBV19	-	TRBJ2-5	TRBD2	CASSMVGGETQYF	TGTGCCAGTAGTATGGTGGGAGGGGAGACCCAGTACTTC
TRBV7-9	-	TRBJ2-7	TRBD1	CASSPQTGVREQYF	TGTGCCAGCAGCCCCCAGACAGGGGTTCGCGAGCAGTACTTC
TRBV18	-	TRBJ2-1	-	CASSPLRDSNNEQFF	TGTGCCAGCTCACCACTGAGAGACAGTAACAATGAGCAGTTCTTC
TRBV5-6	-	TRBJ2-1	-	CASSLGAGHNEQFF	TGTGCCAGCAGCTTGGGGGCAGGGCACAATGAGCAGTTCTTC
TRBV12-3/TRBV12-4	-	TRBJ2-3	-	CASSLWEDTQYF	TGTGCCAGCAGTTTATGGGAGGATACGCAGTATTTT
TRBV2	-	TRBJ1-2	-	CASSERGFGYTF	TGTGCCAGCAGTGAAAGAGGGTTTGGCTACACCTTC
TRBV24-1	few	TRBJ2-3	-	CATSASWAVPPQEAQYF	TGTGCCACCAGTGCCTCGTGGGCAGTCCCACCTCAGGAGGCGCAGTATTTT
TRBV5-5	-	TRBJ1-2	TRBD1	CASSPYRDRGNGYTF	TGTGCCAGCAGCCCTTACCGGGACAGGGGGAATGGCTACACCTTC
TRBV12-5	-	TRBJ2-5	TRBD1	CASGLHGTGRMEETQYF	TGTGCTAGTGGTTTGCACGGGACAGGGAGGATGGAAGAGACCCAGTACTTC
TRBV12-3/TRBV12-4	once	TRBJ1-4	-	CASSLGGDEKLFF	TGTGCCAGCAGTTTAGGGGGGGATGAAAAACTGTTTTTT
TRBV15	-	TRBJ2-2	TRBD1	CATSRSRLGQGTGELFF	TGTGCCACCAGCAGAAGTAGATTAGGACAGGGGACCGGGGAGCTGTTTTTT
TRBV5-6	-	TRBJ1-2	TRBD1	CASRPRDSHFTNYGYTF	TGTGCCAGCAGGCCCCGGGACAGCCACTTCACTAACTATGGCTACACCTTC
TRBV29-1	few	TRBJ2-2	-	CSVGDTGELFF	TGCAGCGTCGGGGACACCGGGGAGCTGTTTTTT
TRBV6-6	-	TRBJ1-1	TRBD1	CASSYSPGQGGTEAFF	TGTGCCAGCAGTTACTCGCCGGGACAGGGGGGCACTGAAGCTTTCTTT
TRBV7-2	-	TRBJ2-7	-	CASSFPRDEQYF	TGTGCCAGCAGCTTCCCCAGGGACGAGCAGTACTTC
TRBV30	-	TRBJ1-2	-	CAWGVLNYGYTF	TGTGCCTGGGGAGTACTTAACTATGGCTACACCTTC
TRBV6-6	-	TRBJ1-1	-	CASSYSQEVMNTEAFF	TGTGCCAGCAGTTACTCTCAGGAGGTCATGAACACTGAAGCTTTCTTT
TRBV24-1	few	TRBJ2-2	TRBD1	CATSDARTGPPGELFF	TGTGCCACCAGTGATGCCCGGACAGGACCACCCGGGGAGCTGTTTTTT
TRBV5-1	-	TRBJ1-4	TRBD1	CASRDSGNEKLFF	TGCGCCAGTAGGGACAGCGGGAATGAAAAACTGTTTTTT
TRBV30	-	TRBJ1-5	-	CAWSSGNNQPQHF	TGTGCCTGGTCCTCGGGGAACAATCAGCCCCAGCATTTT
TRBV25-1	once	TRBJ1-2	-	CASTPRGGWGYTF	TGTGCCAGCACCCCCCGGGGGGGATGGGGCTACACCTTC
TRBV7-2	-	TRBJ1-1	TRBD1	CASSLSGGDYTEAFF	TGTGCCAGCAGCTTATCAGGGGGCGATTACACTGAAGCTTTCTTT
TRBV19	-	TRBJ2-1	-	CASSIHRGRGGRNEQFF	TGTGCCAGTAGTATACATAGGGGCAGGGGTGGTAGGAATGAGCAGTTCTTC
TRBV7-3	-	TRBJ2-3	TRBD2	CASSLTSGRATDTQYF	TGTGCCAGCAGCTTAACTAGCGGGAGGGCAACAGATACGCAGTATTTT
TRBV25-1	-	TRBJ2-7	-	CASSPSLTGAYEQYF	TGTGCCAGCAGCCCCAGTTTAACGGGAGCCTACGAGCAGTACTTC
TRBV12-3/TRBV12-4	-	TRBJ1-1	-	CASSLGLKAFF	TGTGCCAGCAGTTTAGGGCTGAAAGCTTTCTTT
TRBV27	few	TRBJ1-2	-	CASSLSRSHYGYTF	TGTGCCAGCAGTTTATCGAGGAGCCATTATGGCTACACCTTC
TRBV29-1	-	TRBJ2-5	TRBD2	CSVSRGLAGGPRQETQYF	TGCAGCGTTTCCAGGGGACTAGCGGGGGGCCCCCGACAAGAGACCCAGTACTTC
TRBV30	-	TRBJ2-3	TRBD2	CAWGPGLAGITDTQYF	TGTGCCTGGGGCCCCGGTCTAGCGGGAATCACAGATACGCAGTATTTT
TRBV25-1	-	TRBJ2-7	-	CASSKTTGWGGEQYF	TGTGCCAGCAGTAAAACTACAGGCTGGGGCGGCGAGCAGTACTTC
TRBV7-9	-	TRBJ2-3	-	CASSPHELSTDTQYF	TGTGCCAGCAGCCCCCATGAACTTAGCACAGATACGCAGTATTTT
TRBV19	-	TRBJ2-4	-	CASSIVSAGLQWDIQYF	TGTGCCAGTAGTATAGTCTCGGCAGGCCTCCAGTGGGACATTCAGTACTTC
TRBV5-1	-	TRBJ2-5	TRBD2	CASSSSGNQETQYF	TGCGCCAGCAGTTCTAGCGGGAACCAAGAGACCCAGTACTTC
TRBV7-2	-	TRBJ1-1	-	CASSTGSGRVITEAFF	TGTGCCAGCAGCACGGGTTCAGGCAGGGTGATCACTGAAGCTTTCTTT